The rows below give T cell receptor beta chains drawn from one sample of a study of beta chain features in type 1 diabetes. Sequencing used immunoSEQ multiplex PCR; TCRdb keeps in-frame clones, though not all of them. The repertoire has about 290,000 clones, roughly 8% of them found once; the top ten carry over 0.8%. The sample was central memory CD4+ T cells from blood. These receptors were taken from a woman aged 18-29 years in good health. Both conserved end residues are part of each CDR3. A D gene is named only where the DNA matches it firmly. Rows may omit the clone size; those that give it use once, few, many or a size class.

size: .
length: 14
D: .
V: TRBV6-6
J: TRBJ1-5
CDR3: CASTHVRGGQPQHF
DNA: TGTGCCAGCACTCATGTCAGGGGCGGCCAGCCCCAGCATTTT

size: .
length: 13
D: .
V: TRBV6-5
J: TRBJ1-2
CDR3: CASRPGRSYGYTF
DNA: TGTGCCAGCAGGCCCGGAAGGTCCTATGGCTACACCTTC

size: .
length: 13
D: TRBD2
V: TRBV2
J: TRBJ2-7
CDR3: CASRTPERELPDF
DNA: TGTGCCAGCAGGACCCCCGAGCGGGAGCTCCCAGACTTC

size: .
length: 11
D: .
V: TRBV29-1
J: TRBJ2-5
CDR3: CSVEKGKTQYF
DNA: TGCAGCGTTGAGAAGGGGAAGACCCAGTACTTC

size: .
length: 15
D: .
V: TRBV7-9
J: TRBJ1-2
CDR3: CASSLSGQVPYGYTF
DNA: TGTGCCAGCAGCTTATCGGGGCAGGTACCTTATGGCTACACCTTC

size: .
length: 13
D: .
V: TRBV7-9
J: TRBJ1-1
CDR3: CASSRQLNTEAFF
DNA: TGTGCCAGCAGCAGGCAGCTGAACACTGAAGCTTTCTTT

size: few
length: 16
D: .
V: TRBV29-1
J: TRBJ2-6
CDR3: CSARRDTNSGANVLTF
DNA: TGCAGCGCGAGACGGGACACCAACTCTGGGGCCAACGTCCTGACTTTC

size: few
length: 11
D: .
V: TRBV29-1
J: TRBJ2-7
CDR3: CSAHLAHEQYF
DNA: TGCAGCGCCCACCTAGCCCACGAGCAGTACTTC

size: few
length: 15
D: TRBD2
V: TRBV10-3
J: TRBJ2-3
CDR3: CAITGQAGVGDTQYF
DNA: TGTGCCATCACGGGGCAGGCGGGAGTGGGGGATACGCAGTATTTT

size: few
length: 13
D: .
V: TRBV6-5
J: TRBJ1-5
CDR3: CASSYGAHQPQHF
DNA: TGTGCCAGCAGTTACGGGGCCCATCAGCCCCAGCATTTT

size: .
length: 15
D: .
V: TRBV7-2
J: TRBJ2-5
CDR3: CASSLDGQTQETQYF
DNA: TGTGCCAGCAGCTTAGACGGGCAGACCCAAGAGACCCAGTACTTC

size: many
length: 13
D: .
V: TRBV7-9
J: TRBJ1-3
CDR3: CASSLAQRNTIYF
DNA: TGTGCCAGCAGCTTAGCGCAAAGAAACACCATATATTTT

size: few
length: 14
D: .
V: TRBV2
J: TRBJ1-5
CDR3: CASCGINSNQPQHF
DNA: TGTGCCAGCTGTGGGATCAATAGCAATCAGCCCCAGCATTTT

size: .
length: 14
D: TRBD1
V: TRBV7-9
J: TRBJ2-5
CDR3: CASRAAGGIETQYF
DNA: TGTGCCAGTCGCGCGGCAGGGGGCATAGAGACCCAGTACTTC

size: few
length: 14
D: TRBD1
V: TRBV29-1
J: TRBJ2-7
CDR3: CSVRGQGSAYEQYF
DNA: TGCAGCGTTAGAGGACAGGGAAGTGCCTACGAGCAGTACTTC

size: .
length: 13
D: .
V: TRBV19
J: TRBJ2-5
CDR3: CASSKGSQETQYF
DNA: TGTGCCAGTAGTAAGGGATCTCAAGAGACCCAGTACTTC

size: .
length: 9
D: .
V: TRBV7-9
J: TRBJ1-2
CDR3: CASSAEGTF
DNA: TGTGCCAGCAGCGCCGAGGGGACCTTC

size: .
length: 16
D: .
V: TRBV7-3
J: TRBJ2-6
CDR3: CASSLTSASGANVLTF
DNA: TGTGCCAGCAGCTTAACGTCTGCATCTGGGGCCAACGTCCTGACTTTC

size: .
length: 17
D: .
V: TRBV12-2
J: TRBJ2-7
CDR3: CASRPRDRGGFRYEQYF
DNA: TGTGCAAGTCGCCCGCGCGACAGGGGAGGTTTTCGGTACGAGCAGTACTTC

size: .
length: 17
D: TRBD1
V: TRBV7-9
J: TRBJ2-6
CDR3: CASSLGGQGVGANVLTF
DNA: TGTGCCAGCAGCTTAGGTGGACAGGGAGTTGGGGCCAACGTCCTGACTTTC

size: many
length: 16
D: .
V: TRBV18
J: TRBJ1-3
CDR3: CASSPPSTQSGNTIYF
DNA: TGTGCCAGCTCACCACCTAGCACCCAGAGTGGAAACACCATATATTTT

size: few
length: 11
D: .
V: TRBV6-6
J: TRBJ2-7
CDR3: CASTSSYEQYF
DNA: TGTGCCAGCACGTCCTCCTACGAGCAGTACTTC

size: .
length: 14
D: .
V: TRBV5-1
J: TRBJ1-1
CDR3: CASSEERVYTEAFF
DNA: TGCGCCAGCAGCGAGGAAAGGGTTTACACTGAAGCTTTCTTT

size: .
length: 15
D: .
V: TRBV18
J: TRBJ1-6
CDR3: CASSRMEGFNSPLHF
DNA: TGTGCCAGCTCACGGATGGAGGGTTTTAATTCACCCCTCCACTTT

size: .
length: 15
D: .
V: TRBV4-1
J: TRBJ1-2
CDR3: CASSQEDGGSGGYTF
DNA: TGCGCCAGCAGCCAAGAGGACGGAGGGTCGGGTGGCTACACCTTC

size: few
length: 12
D: TRBD2
V: TRBV11-3
J: TRBJ2-1
CDR3: CASSPREGEQFF
DNA: TGTGCCAGCAGCCCCAGGGAGGGTGAGCAGTTCTTC

size: .
length: 12
D: .
V: TRBV19
J: TRBJ2-4
CDR3: CASFDSLNIQYF
DNA: TGTGCCAGCTTCGACAGTCTCAACATTCAGTACTTC